Shown below are 30 T cell receptor beta chains from a single sample sequenced in a study of CD8+CD57+ T cells in acquired aplastic anemia. Profiling of TCR beta VDJ combinations and CDR3 sequences used genomic DNA as template. TCRdb called the reads again in MiXCR, with one record for every CDR3 protein. The sample holds some 98,000 distinct CDR3 sequences, roughly two thirds seen once. The sequenced patients had an expansion of CD8+CD57+ cells seen by flow cytometry. Sequencing used sorted CD4+, CD8+, or CD8+CD57+ T cells (not recorded which) from PBMCs. The receptor set was obtained from a human donor with aplastic anemia.

Details on this clonotype: The junction and the germline gene differ at one end; a read error may be behind it. The chain links TRBV19 to TRBJ2-7; D might be TRBD1 or TRBD2, each matching 6 bases. Germline assignment: CDR1 LNHDA and CDR2 SQIVND (reference sequence). The CDR3 covers 15 residues. CDR3 DNA: TGTGCCACTAGTACCGGGGGCGCTTTAACCTACGAGCAGTACTTC. Its translation is CATSTGGALTYEQYF.

The CDR3: CSPRASGLAARELFF. The DNA of the CDR3 is TGCAGCCCACGAGCATCGGGACTAGCCGCCAGGGAGCTGTTTTTT. The rearrangement links TRBV20-1 to TRBJ2-2; the match to TRBD2 covers 9 bases. Germline V gives CDR1 DFQATT, CDR2 SNEGSKA (reference sequence). The CDR3 runs to 15 residues.

The rearrangement joins TRBV20-1 to TRBJ2-2; TRBD2 agrees at 8 bases. Germline V lookup: CDR1 DFQATT, CDR2 SNEGSKA (reference sequence). The length of the CDR3 is 13 residues. CDR3 sequence: CSLSGGDTGELFF. CDR3 in DNA: TGCAGCCTATCCGGGGGGGACACCGGGGAGCTGTTTTTT.

V and J are TRBV4-2 and TRBJ2-5; no clear D. The V end lost 0 bases, the J end lost 2 bases, and 10 bases lay between the germline ends. The CDR3 consists of 15 residues. Germline values: CDR1 LGHNA, CDR2 YNFKEQ. Here the CDR3 reads CASSQDDLGQETQYF. The CDR3 DNA follows: TGTGCCAGCAGCCAAGATGACCTAGGTCAAGAGACCCAGTACTTC.

This clonotype has a handful of counts. V usage is TRBV10-3 and J usage is TRBJ1-1; 7 bases fit TRBD1. Germline V gene lookup returns CDR1 ENHRY and CDR2 SYGVKD. The CDR3 is made up of 14 amino acids. V lost 6 bases to trimming and J lost 5 bases; unmatched junction nucleotides: 9. CDR3 bases: TGTGCCATCAGGCCACAGGGGCAGGGTACTGAAGCTTTCTTT. Protein: CAIRPQGQGTEAFF.

This chain connects TRBV24-1 to TRBJ2-1, with D possibly TRBD2 on 5 matching bases. This CDR3 contains 13 residues. The V end lost 5 bases, the J end lost 9 bases, and 13 bases lay between the germline ends. Looked up from germline, CDR1 is KGHDR and CDR2 is SFDVKD. CDR3 nucleotide sequence: TGTGCCACCAGTGTTGCTAGCCATACTGAGCAGTTCTTC. Amino acid sequence: CATSVASHTEQFF.

Of note for this clonotype: One junction end disagrees with the germline gene, perhaps due to a read error. This chain connects TRBV25-1 to TRBJ1-6, with a possible D match to TRBD1 (6 bases). The V gene's germline CDR1 is MGHDK and CDR2 SYGVNS. The length of the CDR3 is 18 residues. The CDR3 spells CASSQEGHGVTYNSPLHF. Here the CDR3 DNA reads TGCGCCAGCAGCCAAGAGGGACATGGGGTAACCTATAATTCACCCCTCCACTTT.

This clonotype was recorded a few times. The rearrangement uses TRBV15 and TRBJ1-5; D remains unclear. This CDR3 has 13 amino acids. The V end lost 1 base, the J end lost 5 bases, and 6 bases lay between the germline ends. Germline CDR1 and CDR2: LNHNV and YYDKDF (reference sequence). The DNA of the CDR3 is TGTGCCACCAGCAGAGGAACGTATCAGCCCCAGCATTTT. It is translated as CATSRGTYQPQHF.

There are many counts of this clonotype. The chain uses TRBV6-1 and TRBJ2-2; 8 bases are a match to TRBD2. The CDR3 length is 16 residues. Germline V gene data show CDR1 as MNHNS and CDR2 as SASEGT. With V trimmed by 1 base and J by 1 base, 2 bases remained unmatched. The CDR3 nucleotides read TGTGCCAGCAGTGAAGAGGCGGGAGGGAACACCGGGGAGCTGTTTTTT. It translates to CASSEEAGGNTGELFF.

The rearrangement uses TRBV15 and TRBJ2-3; D gene unclear. There are 13 residues in the CDR3. CDR1 LNHNV and CDR2 YYDKDF come from the germline V gene (reference sequence). Trimming removed 2 bases from V and 1 base from J, with 4 bases in between. CDR3 DNA: TGTGCCACCAGCAGACTGGGCACAGATACGCAGTATTTT. Translating it yields CATSRLGTDTQYF.

The chain joins TRBV2 to TRBJ1-2; the match to TRBD1 covers 7 bases. In germline, CDR1 is SNHLY, CDR2 FYNNEI. After removal of 1 base from V and 7 bases from J, the junction contained 3 bases not matched to a gene. The CDR3 consists of 13 residues. The CDR3 is CASSEGQGSGYTF. Here the CDR3 DNA reads TGTGCCAGCAGTGAAGGACAGGGTAGTGGCTACACCTTC.

This chain connects TRBV19 to TRBJ2-1; 12 nucleotides match TRBD2. The CDR3 loop spans 14 amino acids. V was clipped by 8 bases and J by 8 bases; unmatched bases: 7. Germline CDR1 is LNHDA and CDR2 is SQIVND (reference sequence). The CDR3 bases are TGTGCCAGTCGAGAGGGACTAGCGGGCCATGAGCAGTTCTTC. This gives the protein CASREGLAGHEQFF.

The rearrangement joins TRBV5-1 to TRBJ2-3; TRBD1 aligns across 9 bases. The ends lost 5 bases at V and 3 bases at J; junction bases unmatched: 4. The CDR3 is 14 residues long. Germline CDR1 and CDR2: SGHRS and YFSETQ. CDR3 sequence: CASRAGQGTDTQYF. In DNA, the CDR3 is TGCGCCAGCAGAGCAGGACAGGGGACAGATACGCAGTATTTT.

This chain uses TRBV2 with TRBJ1-2, with D tentatively TRBD1 (5 bases). This CDR3 comprises 15 residues. In germline, CDR1 is SNHLY, CDR2 FYNNEI. V was cut by 3 bases and J by 6 bases, with 17 bases left in between. CDR3 sequence: CASSEEGAGSDGYTF. Written as DNA, the CDR3 is TGTGCCAGCAGTGAGGAGGGAGCAGGGTCGGATGGCTACACCTTC.

Many counts were recorded for this clonotype. This chain joins TRBV15 and TRBJ1-2; D gene unclear. Germline lookup yields CDR1 LNHNV and CDR2 YYDKDF (reference sequence). V was trimmed by 4 bases and J by 1 base, leaving 16 bases between them. The CDR3 consists of 16 residues. CDR3 amino acids: CATSTEISDLNYGYTF. CDR3 sequence (DNA): TGTGCCACCAGCACCGAGATTTCTGACCTTAACTATGGCTACACCTTC.

Written as DNA, the CDR3 is TGTGCCAGCAGCCACATAGGACAGCCTATGAACACTGAAGCTTTCTTT. The encoded protein is CASSHIGQPMNTEAFF. The J gene is TRBJ1-1, the V gene TRBV14, with D possibly matching TRBD1 (6 bases). V lost 3 bases, J lost 0 bases, and 14 bases lay in between. Germline CDR1 reads SGHDN; CDR2 reads FVKESK. The CDR3 has 16 residues.

In its sample, this clonotype was seen many times. The chain carries TRBV2 and TRBJ1-4; the D is unclear. Trimming stripped 6 bases from V and 5 bases from J, with 10 bases between. The CDR3 sequence is 13 residues long. CDR1 is SNHLY, CDR2 FYNNEI, per germline. In DNA form, the CDR3 reads TGTGCCAGCAGGGCCTTTATGAATGAAAAACTGTTTTTT. Residues: CASRAFMNEKLFF.

This clonotype was observed a few times. The chain is built from TRBV20-1 and TRBJ2-1, with 8 bases aligning to TRBD2. Germline CDR1 reads DFQATT; CDR2 reads SNEGSKA (reference sequence). This CDR3 comprises 14 residues. The J segment lost 5 bases and the V segment lost 5 bases, leaving 8 bases of the junction unmatched. Here the CDR3 DNA reads TGCAGTGCTCCCTTGCGGGGGGCCCACAATGAGCAGTTCTTC. The encoded protein is CSAPLRGAHNEQFF.

The chain uses TRBV2 and TRBJ2-7, with 12 bases matching TRBD2. The CDR3 length is 16 residues. Germline lookup yields CDR1 SNHLY and CDR2 FYNNEI. Trimming removed 6 bases from V and 2 bases from J; junction bases left unmatched: 8. In DNA form, the CDR3 reads TGTGCCAGCAGCGTCATGACTAGCGGGGGCCCCTACGAGCAGTACTTC. Translating it yields CASSVMTSGGPYEQYF.

This clonotype showed up many times. This chain links TRBV3-1 with TRBJ2-7; 10 positions agree with TRBD2. The CDR3 totals 16 residues. In germline, CDR1 is LGHDT, CDR2 YNNKEL (reference sequence). The V gene end was trimmed by 0 bases and the J gene end by 3 bases; junction bases not matched to a gene: 5. This CDR3 is CASSQDVAGGLYEQYF. The CDR3, as DNA: TGTGCCAGCAGCCAAGATGTAGCGGGGGGACTCTACGAGCAGTACTTC.

The CDR3 reads CASKGGKTYEQYF. The DNA for the CDR3 is TGTGCCAGCAAAGGGGGCAAGACCTACGAGCAGTACTTC. The V and J genes are TRBV6-1 and TRBJ2-7, with 7 bases matching TRBD1. The ends lost 7 bases at V and 2 bases at J; junction bases unmatched: 5. From germline, CDR1 is MNHNS and CDR2 SASEGT. The CDR3 is 13 residues long.

J is TRBJ1-5 and V is TRBV19; no reliable D call. V was clipped by 1 base and J by 0 bases, with 7 bases between them. There are 15 residues in the CDR3. The germline V gene has CDR1 LNHDA and CDR2 SQIVND (reference sequence). CDR3 sequence (DNA): TGTGCCAGTAGTATAGCCGGGTATAGCAATCAGCCCCAGCATTTT. This gives the protein CASSIAGYSNQPQHF.

The chain has TRBV20-1 and TRBJ2-3; 10 bases fit TRBD2. CDR1 DFQATT and CDR2 SNEGSKA come from the germline V gene (reference sequence). The CDR3 is 15 residues long. V was pared by 6 bases and J by 4 bases, with 10 bases of the junction left unmatched. Here the CDR3 DNA reads TGCAGTGCCCCCTCTAGCGGGAGTCAGGCAGATACGCAGTATTTT. It translates to CSAPSSGSQADTQYF.

The sample holds a few counts of this clonotype. This chain connects TRBV19 to TRBJ2-7; 8 bases agree with TRBD2. The CDR3 covers 15 residues. J was trimmed by 3 bases and V by 5 bases; bases with no gene match: 9. Germline values: CDR1 LNHDA, CDR2 SQIVND (reference sequence). CDR3 sequence: CASSPTGGRGYEQYF. In nucleotides, the CDR3 is TGTGCCAGTAGTCCCACGGGAGGGAGGGGCTACGAGCAGTACTTC.

The chain uses TRBV5-1 and TRBJ2-1, with 11 bases identical to TRBD2. Germline lookup yields CDR1 SGHRS and CDR2 YFSETQ. This CDR3 is built from 13 residues. V shed 9 bases, J shed 9 bases, and the junction held 8 bases outside the gene matches. The CDR3 spells CATKVAGGREQFF. CDR3 coding DNA: TGCGCCACAAAGGTAGCGGGGGGGCGTGAGCAGTTCTTC.

The sample holds a few counts of this clonotype. V gene TRBV20-1 combines with J gene TRBJ1-2, with a weak D call TRBD1 (6 bases). The V gene's germline CDR1 is DFQATT and CDR2 SNEGSKA (reference sequence). The CDR3 length is 15 residues. The V and J ends lost 0 bases and 4 bases respectively, with 15 bases between them. The CDR3 coding sequence is TGCAGTGCTAGAGATCATCGGGGGCAAGTCTATGGCTACACCTTC. It translates to CSARDHRGQVYGYTF.

This clonotype occurred a few times. The V gene is TRBV7-9, the J gene TRBJ2-7, with 7 bases identical to TRBD2. The ends lost 3 bases at V and 6 bases at J; junction bases unmatched: 8. The germline V gene has CDR1 SEHNR and CDR2 FQNEAQ (reference sequence). This CDR3 contains 14 residues. CDR3 sequence: CASSLIREGAEQYF. The DNA of the CDR3 is TGTGCCAGCAGCTTGATAAGGGAGGGTGCCGAGCAGTACTTC. The full variable domain, with the rest looked up from reference TRBV7-9 and TRBJ2-7, is DTGVSQNPRHKITKRGQNVTFRCDPISEHNRLYWYRQTLGQGPEFLTYFQNEAQLEKSRLLSDRFSAERPKGSFSTLEIQRTEQGDSAMYLCASSLIREGAEQYFGPGTRLTVT.

The V call is TRBV20-1, the J call TRBJ2-7; perhaps TRBD2 as D (6 bases). The CDR3 loop spans 16 amino acids. V was clipped by 0 bases and J by 5 bases, with 20 bases between them. Germline CDR1 DFQATT, CDR2 SNEGSKA (reference sequence). The CDR3: CSARDTGLAFHHEQYF. For the CDR3, the DNA is TGCAGTGCTAGAGATACGGGCCTAGCGTTCCACCACGAGCAGTACTTC.

V and J are TRBV18 and TRBJ1-5; 11 bases fit TRBD1. CDR3 size: 18 residues. V shed 0 bases, J shed 3 bases, and the junction held 7 bases outside the gene matches. The germline V gene encodes CDR1 KGHSH and CDR2 LQKENI. In nucleotides, the CDR3 is TGTGCCAGCTCACCACCCGGACAGGGGGCTGTTATCAATCAGCCCCAGCATTTT. Translated: CASSPPGQGAVINQPQHF.

A note on this clonotype: A read error may account for a junction end that differs from germline. The rearrangement joins TRBV7-9 to TRBJ2-7; tentatively, D is TRBD1 (5 bases). The CDR3 consists of 12 residues. Germline CDR1 reads SEHNR; CDR2 reads FQNEAQ (reference sequence). The CDR3 nucleotides read TGTGCCAGCAGCTGGACACAAGACGACCAGTACTTC. It specifies CASSWTQDDQYF.